The rows below give T cell receptor beta chains drawn from one sample of a study of shared clonotypes between healthy human individuals. Clones were sequenced by immunoSEQ multiplex PCR, and TCRdb holds only the in-frame ones, with some missing. Altogether approximately 460,000 clones are present, roughly three quarters being singletons, with the ten largest covering around 12%. Sequenced sample: PBMCs. These receptors were collected from a woman in her thirties or forties in good health. Some clones in this sample may be carry-over from other donors' samples. The CDR3 runs from the conserved cysteine through the conserved F or W. The D gene is left open where the match is weak. Rows may omit the clone size; those that give it use once, few, many or a size class.

V gene,CDR3 length,J gene,D gene,clone size,CDR3 DNA,CDR3 protein
TRBV7-3,12,TRBJ2-1,NA,few,TGTGCCAGCAGCAATGGCGGGAATGAGCAGTTCTTC,CASSNGGNEQFF
TRBV19,14,TRBJ1-4,TRBD1,once,TGTGCCAGTAGTACGGACAGGGAAGGAGAAAAACTGTTTTTT,CASSTDREGEKLFF
TRBV27,17,TRBJ2-1,TRBD2,NA,TGTGCCAGCAGTTTGGCTAGCGGGCGTTTCCTCTACAATGAGCAGTTCTTC,CASSLASGRFLYNEQFF
TRBV4-1,16,TRBJ2-1,TRBD1,NA,TGCGCCAGCAGCCAAGTCGGACAGGGGGCTCTGAATGAGCAGTTCTTC,CASSQVGQGALNEQFF
TRBV7-2,12,TRBJ1-2,NA,few,TGTGCCAGCAGCCTCGACAACTATGGCTACACCTTC,CASSLDNYGYTF
TRBV4-2,15,TRBJ1-2,NA,NA,TGTGCCAGCAGCCAAGAGAAGGGAAGGAACTATGGCTACACCTTC,CASSQEKGRNYGYTF
TRBV4-3,17,TRBJ2-6,NA,NA,TGCGCCAGCAGCCACCTGGGGGCTGCGGCTGGGGCCAACGTCCTGACTTTC,CASSHLGAAAGANVLTF
TRBV10-3,12,TRBJ1-2,NA,NA,TGTGCCATCAGTGAGGGGGTAGCGGGCTACACCTTC,CAISEGVAGYTF
TRBV10-3,13,TRBJ1-4,NA,once,TGTGCCATCAGGGCGGGAACTAATGAAAAACTGTTTTTT,CAIRAGTNEKLFF
TRBV4-3,15,TRBJ2-7,TRBD1,NA,TGCGCCAGCAGCCATCGGTACAGGGGGTCCTACGAGCAGTACTTC,CASSHRYRGSYEQYF
TRBV5-1,16,TRBJ2-2,NA,NA,TGCGCCAGCAGCTTGGATGGCAGGACCTACACCGGGGAGCTGTTTTTT,CASSLDGRTYTGELFF
TRBV5-1,17,TRBJ2-3,NA,NA,TGCGCCAGCAGCTTGGAAGGGGGGCGCTTAACGGGAGATACGCAGTATTTT,CASSLEGGRLTGDTQYF
TRBV28,15,TRBJ1-5,NA,NA,TGTGCCAGCAGTTTTTCGGGCTATGGCAATCAGCCCCAGCATTTT,CASSFSGYGNQPQHF
TRBV2,19,TRBJ2-2,NA,NA,TGTGCCAGCAGCGGGTTTGCGAAGGGGTACGTCCCTCCCACCGGGGAGCTGTTTTTT,CASSGFAKGYVPPTGELFF
TRBV30,14,TRBJ2-1,TRBD2,NA,TGTGCCTGGAATAGCGGGAGTGCCTACAATGAGCAGTTCTTC,CAWNSGSAYNEQFF
TRBV19,16,TRBJ1-2,NA,once,TGTGCCAGTAGTATCCCAGGGGAATGGATTTCAAGTGGCTACACCTTC,CASSIPGEWISSGYTF
TRBV28,16,TRBJ1-4,NA,once,TGTGCCAGCAGTCCCCACCGGGGGGGCACTAATGAAAAACTGTTTTTT,CASSPHRGGTNEKLFF
TRBV15,16,TRBJ1-2,TRBD1,NA,TGTGCCACCAGCAGGAGAGGGGGCCAGGACCCCTATGGCTACACCTTC,CATSRRGGQDPYGYTF
TRBV7-9,14,TRBJ2-5,NA,NA,TGTGCCAGCAGCTCCGGGGGCGGGATGGAGACCCAGTACTTC,CASSSGGGMETQYF
TRBV11-2,14,TRBJ2-7,NA,NA,TGTGCCAGCAGCTTATTACAGAAAAGCTACGAGCAGTACTTC,CASSLLQKSYEQYF
TRBV20-1,11,TRBJ2-1,NA,NA,TGCAGTGCTTTTGACCGGACGCGGAGCTTCTTC,CSAFDRTRSFF
TRBV5-1,13,TRBJ1-5,NA,NA,TGCGCCAGCAGCGTAGACCTCAATCAGCCCCAGCATTTT,CASSVDLNQPQHF
TRBV7-4,17,TRBJ2-7,NA,many,TGTGCCAGCAGCTTAGCGAAGATTCAGGAGAGCTCCTACGAGCAGTACTTC,CASSLAKIQESSYEQYF
TRBV9,14,TRBJ2-1,NA,NA,TGTGCCAGCAGCGTAGCTTCGGACTACAATGAGCAGTTCTTC,CASSVASDYNEQFF
TRBV7-8,14,TRBJ2-5,NA,NA,TGTGCCAGCAGCTTAAGCCAGGGCTGGGAGACCCAGTACTTC,CASSLSQGWETQYF
TRBV5-1,14,TRBJ2-7,NA,NA,TGCGCCAGCAGCCCCGTGAGGGGGGCCTACGAGCAGTACTTC,CASSPVRGAYEQYF
TRBV6-5,13,TRBJ1-5,NA,NA,TGTGCCAGCAGTTCGTATAGCAATCAGCCCCAGCATTTT,CASSSYSNQPQHF
TRBV27,14,TRBJ1-2,NA,NA,TGTGCCAGCAGTTTATTTCCCCCCACCTATGGCTACACCTTC,CASSLFPPTYGYTF
TRBV27,15,TRBJ2-5,TRBD2,NA,TGTGCCAGCAGTTCGCGGGAGGACTTCCAAGAGACCCAGTACTTC,CASSSREDFQETQYF
TRBV7-9,15,TRBJ2-7,NA,NA,TGTGCCAGCAGCTTAATCGGTAGGCAGTCCTACGAGCAGTACTTC,CASSLIGRQSYEQYF
TRBV5-1,17,TRBJ2-2,TRBD2,NA,TGCGCCAGCAGCTTGGGCCCCAGCGGGAGTGGGACCGGGGAGCTGTTTTTT,CASSLGPSGSGTGELFF
TRBV4-1,17,TRBJ1-3,NA,NA,TGCGCCAGCAGCCAAGAGAGCCGTGAGAGCTCTGGAAACACCATATATTTT,CASSQESRESSGNTIYF
TRBV23-1,14,TRBJ2-2,TRBD1,NA,TGCGCCAGCGGGCGACAGGGGCGCACCGGGGAGCTGTTTTTT,CASGRQGRTGELFF
TRBV19,13,TRBJ1-1,NA,few,TGTGCCAGTAGTACCAACACGAACACTGAAGCTTTCTTT,CASSTNTNTEAFF
TRBV6-6,14,TRBJ2-7,TRBD1,NA,TGTGCCAGCAAACCGGACAGGAGCTCCTACGAGCAGTACTTC,CASKPDRSSYEQYF
TRBV2,14,TRBJ1-2,NA,NA,TGTGCCAGCAGTGTGAGGCAGGGTAATTATGGCTACACCTTC,CASSVRQGNYGYTF
TRBV9,14,TRBJ2-7,TRBD2,NA,TGTGCCAGCAGTCTAGCGGGAGGTTCCTACGAGCAGTACTTC,CASSLAGGSYEQYF
TRBV28,12,TRBJ1-2,NA,NA,TGTGCCAGCAGTTTCCGGGGGTATGGCTACACCTTC,CASSFRGYGYTF
TRBV7-2,13,TRBJ1-2,NA,NA,TGTGCCAGCAGCTCAGACCGAGTCTATGGCTACACCTTC,CASSSDRVYGYTF
TRBV10-3,14,TRBJ2-1,NA,NA,TGTGCCATCAGTGAAACTAGCTCCTACAATGAGCAGTTCTTC,CAISETSSYNEQFF
TRBV28,16,TRBJ2-2,TRBD2,NA,TGTGCCACCCGGACTAGCGGGAGGGCCAACACCGGGGAGCTGTTTTTT,CATRTSGRANTGELFF
TRBV7-6,14,TRBJ1-4,NA,NA,TGTGCCAGCAGCTTCAGGGCGACTAATGAAAAACTGTTTTTT,CASSFRATNEKLFF
TRBV28,14,TRBJ2-3,NA,NA,TGTGCCAGCCTGACGGCCGGTAGCACAGATACGCAGTATTTT,CASLTAGSTDTQYF
TRBV2,14,TRBJ2-7,TRBD1,NA,TGTGCCAGCGGACGGACAGGGACCCCCTACGAGCAGTACTTC,CASGRTGTPYEQYF
TRBV2,14,TRBJ2-1,NA,once,TGTGCCAGCAGGGCAGCTGGGATGTACAATGAGCAGTTCTTC,CASRAAGMYNEQFF
TRBV5-1,15,TRBJ1-4,TRBD1,NA,TGCGCCAGCAGCTTGGCCGCAGGGGGCGATGAAAAACTGTTTTTT,CASSLAAGGDEKLFF
TRBV6-4,14,TRBJ2-2,NA,NA,TGTGCCAGCAGTGACTCGGCGGGTTCCGGGGAGCTGTTTTTT,CASSDSAGSGELFF
TRBV7-9,13,TRBJ2-1,NA,NA,TGTGCCAGCAGCTTAGCGGAAGCGAGTGAGCAGTTCTTC,CASSLAEASEQFF
TRBV10-1,14,TRBJ2-7,TRBD2,NA,TGCGCCAGCAGTGAGGGCGGGGGAGTATCCGAGCAGTACTTC,CASSEGGGVSEQYF
TRBV15,15,TRBJ1-1,NA,NA,TGTGCCACCAGCAGAGATCAGGGGCCCGGCACTGAAGCTTTCTTT,CATSRDQGPGTEAFF